The 28 T cell receptor beta chains below come from one sample, sequenced in a study of cytomegalovirus exposure and HLA in healthy donors. Both 60 Vbeta primers and 13 Jbeta primers went into the PCR. Clones were sequenced by immunoSEQ multiplex PCR, and TCRdb holds only the in-frame ones, with some missing. The sample yields roughly 170,000 clones, roughly 75% seen once. Specimen: PBMCs. These receptors were obtained from a female donor in good health and CMV-seronegative.

V is TRBV18 and J is TRBJ2-5; 7 nucleotides match TRBD2. Germline-derived CDR1 and CDR2 are KGHSH and LQKENI. Unmatched junction bases numbered 9, after V lost 3 bases and J lost 5 bases. The CDR3 spans 15 residues. The CDR3 region is CASSPPASRGETQYF. The CDR3 region has the DNA TGTGCCAGCTCACCCCCCGCATCGCGGGGGGAGACCCAGTACTTC.

The rearrangement uses TRBV10-1 and TRBJ2-5, with 7 nucleotides matching TRBD1. With 4 bases clipped from V and 9 bases from J, the junction kept 8 bases outside the gene matches. Germline CDR1 WNHNN, CDR2 SYGVQD (reference sequence). The CDR3 length is 13 residues. The CDR3 DNA follows: TGCGCCAGCAGTGCCGACAGGGCTGGGGCCCAGTACTTC. Its protein product is CASSADRAGAQYF.

This clone was seen a few times. CDR3 sequence: CASSFKGSGQYF. CDR3 nucleotides: TGTGCCAGCAGCTTCAAGGGGTCTGGGCAGTACTTC. The chain links TRBV5-4 to TRBJ2-7; a weak D match, TRBD1 (5 bases). Germline lookup yields CDR1 SGHNT and CDR2 YYREEE (reference sequence). V lost 2 bases, J lost 9 bases, and 12 bases lay in between. The CDR3 covers 12 residues.

This rearrangement joins TRBV9 to TRBJ1-4; 9 positions agree with TRBD1. The germline gives CDR1 SGDLS, CDR2 YYNGEE. Trimming at V came to 4 bases and at J to 0 bases, leaving 7 bases not matched to a gene. CDR3 length: 17 amino acids. The CDR3 reads CASSPRTGDSTNEKLFF. The CDR3 nucleotides read TGTGCCAGCAGCCCACGGACAGGGGATTCAACTAATGAAAAACTGTTTTTT.

This chain links TRBV6-5 with TRBJ2-3, with D possibly TRBD1 on 5 matching bases. The CDR3 loop spans 14 amino acids. CDR1 and CDR2 from the germline V gene are MNHEY and SVGAGI. V lost 5 bases to trimming and J lost 4 bases, with 13 bases between them. The CDR3: CASSRQGTADTQYF. The CDR3 bases are TGTGCCAGCAGTAGGCAGGGAACGGCAGATACGCAGTATTTT.

This clone appeared a few times. The gene calls are TRBV7-9 and TRBJ2-2; the D is unclear. Germline CDR1 is SEHNR and CDR2 is FQNEAQ (reference sequence). The length of the CDR3 is 12 residues. Trimming cost V 3 bases and J 6 bases, with 5 bases left between them. The CDR3 spells CASSFIPGELFF. The CDR3 DNA follows: TGTGCCAGCAGCTTTATCCCCGGGGAGCTGTTTTTT.

The V and J genes are TRBV19 and TRBJ2-6; 9 bases agree with TRBD1. From germline, CDR1 is LNHDA and CDR2 SQIVND (reference sequence). The J segment lost 2 bases and the V segment lost 5 bases, leaving 4 bases of the junction unmatched. CDR3 length: 16 amino acids. The CDR3, as DNA: TGTGCCAGTAGTGACAGGGGGGGCCCTGGGGCCAACGTCCTGACTTTC. Its translation: CASSDRGGPGANVLTF.

This clone was detected a few times. The rearrangement uses TRBV4-3 and TRBJ2-7; possible D gene TRBD2, 5 bases. Trimming left V 0 bases short and J 0 bases short, with 9 bases between. CDR3 length: 15 amino acids. The V gene's germline CDR1 is LGHNA and CDR2 YSLEER. CDR3 sequence (DNA): TGCGCCAGCAGCCAAGATTCGGGGAGCTCCTACGAGCAGTACTTC. Its protein product is CASSQDSGSSYEQYF.

The chain is built from TRBV9 and TRBJ1-2; possible D gene TRBD1, 5 bases. Trimming took 6 bases from V and 4 from J, leaving 28 bases between them. CDR1 SGDLS and CDR2 YYNGEE come from the germline V gene. This CDR3 is 18 amino acids long. Here the CDR3 DNA reads TGTGCCAGCACCTACGACGGGCGGGACGCACACCCGATCTATGGCTACACCTTC. It codes for CASTYDGRDAHPIYGYTF.

The genes are TRBV27 and TRBJ2-1; 11 bases match TRBD2. This CDR3 comprises 15 residues. With V trimmed by 4 bases and J by 9 bases, 8 bases remained unmatched. The V gene's germline CDR1 is MNHEY and CDR2 SMNVEV (reference sequence). The CDR3 is CASSSHSGGVFEQFF. CDR3 in DNA: TGTGCCAGCAGTTCGCATAGCGGGGGGGTTTTTGAGCAGTTCTTC.

V gene TRBV13 combines with J gene TRBJ2-2, with D uncertain. Germline values: CDR1 PRHDT, CDR2 FYEKMQ (reference sequence). The CDR3 totals 14 residues. Trimming pared 6 bases from V and 3 bases from J, leaving 11 bases between. DNA for the CDR3: TGTGCCAGCAGACGAGAACGTCACACCGGGGAGCTGTTTTTT. It specifies CASRRERHTGELFF.

The gene calls are TRBV5-1 and TRBJ1-2, with 10 bases matching TRBD1. The CDR3 length is 15 residues. From germline, CDR1 is SGHRS and CDR2 YFSETQ. After removal of 4 bases from V and 7 bases from J, the junction contained 10 bases not matched to a gene. The CDR3 nucleotides read TGCGCCAGCAGCGCCTCCGGGACAGGGGATGGTGGCTACACCTTC. Translated, it gives CASSASGTGDGGYTF. The full variable domain, completed using reference TRBV5-1 and TRBJ1-2, is KAGVTQTPRYLIKTRGQQVTLSCSPISGHRSVSWYQQTPGQGLQFLFEYFSETQRNKGNFPGRFSGRQFSNSRSEMNVSTLELGDSALYLCASSASGTGDGGYTFGSGTRLTVV.

J is TRBJ2-4 and V is TRBV6-4; 7 positions match TRBD1. This CDR3 has 13 residues. CDR1 is MRHNA and CDR2 is SNTAGT in the germline V gene. The V gene end was trimmed by 3 bases and the J gene end by 6 bases; junction bases not matched to a gene: 2. CDR3 in amino acids: CASSEAGGNIQYF. The CDR3 DNA sequence: TGTGCCAGCAGTGAGGCAGGGGGAAACATTCAGTACTTC.

V usage is TRBV7-2 and J usage is TRBJ2-5, with 15 bases lining up with TRBD2. The CDR3 consists of 19 residues. Germline-derived CDR1 and CDR2 are SGHTA and FQGNSA. Unmatched junction bases numbered 9, after V lost 2 bases and J lost 2 bases. The CDR3, as DNA: TGTGCCAGCAGCTTAAGCTGGGGGGGGACTAGCGGGGGGCAAGAGACCCAGTACTTC. It is translated as CASSLSWGGTSGGQETQYF.

The CDR3 protein is CASSPGLSTEQYF. DNA for the CDR3: TGTGCCAGCAGTCCCGGACTTAGTACCGAGCAGTACTTC. The chain employs TRBV4-2 and TRBJ2-7, with a possible D match to TRBD2 (5 bases). V was cut by 6 bases and J by 6 bases, with 15 bases left in between. The germline gives CDR1 LGHNA, CDR2 YNFKEQ. This CDR3 is 13 amino acids long.

The chain joins TRBV28 to TRBJ1-2, with a possible D match to TRBD1 (5 bases). The CDR3 spans 15 residues. Germline values: CDR1 MDHEN, CDR2 SYDVKM. Trimming cost V 6 bases and J 4 bases, with 18 bases left between them. The CDR3, as DNA: TGTGCCAGCAGCACCACCGGGACGGGGGGCTATGGCTACACCTTC. It is translated as CASSTTGTGGYGYTF.

The chain carries TRBV11-1 and TRBJ1-1, with D maybe TRBD1 (5 bases). The V end was cut by 0 bases, the J end by 1 base, with 9 bases between. The CDR3 has 15 amino acids. CDR1 is SGHAT, CDR2 FQDESV, per germline (reference sequence). CDR3 in amino acids: CASSLARQPNTEAFF. In DNA, the CDR3 is TGTGCCAGCAGCTTAGCCAGACAGCCGAACACTGAAGCTTTCTTT. Combining the CDR3 with reference TRBV11-1 and TRBJ1-1 gives the whole variable domain EAEVAQSPRYKITEKSQAVAFWCDPISGHATLYWYRQILGQGPELLVQFQDESVVDDSQLPKDRFSAERLKGVDSTLKIQPAELGDSAMYLCASSLARQPNTEAFFGQGTRLTVV.

The chain is built from TRBV7-2 and TRBJ2-3, with D tentatively TRBD2 (5 bases). Trimming cost V 5 bases and J 14 bases, with 20 bases left between them. Germline CDR1 reads SGHTA; CDR2 reads FQGNSA. The CDR3 runs to 13 residues. Here the CDR3 reads CASSIRGADPLYF. DNA of the CDR3: TGTGCCAGCAGCATTCGCGGAGCGGATCCCCTGTATTTT. The whole variable domain, remainder taken from reference TRBV7-2 and TRBJ2-3, is GAGVSQSPSNKVTEKGKDVELRCDPISGHTALYWYRQSLGQGLEFLIYFQGNSAPDKSGLPSDRFSAERTGGSVSTLTIQRTQQEDSAVYLCASSIRGADPLYFGPGTRLTVL.

The genes are TRBV9 and TRBJ1-4; weak D call: TRBD1 (6 bases). This CDR3 has 15 residues. CDR1 and CDR2 (germline): SGDLS, YYNGEE. Trimming cost V 0 bases and J 8 bases, with 14 bases left between them. The CDR3 is CASSVAVARGEKLFF. CDR3 DNA: TGTGCCAGCAGCGTAGCTGTAGCCAGGGGCGAAAAACTGTTTTTT.

This clone came up a few times. V is TRBV14 and J is TRBJ2-5; D call uncertain. The V and J ends lost 1 base and 2 bases respectively, with 5 bases between them. CDR1 and CDR2 from the germline V gene are SGHDN and FVKESK. The CDR3 spans 13 residues. Here the CDR3 reads CASSQGLQETQYF. The CDR3 DNA sequence: TGTGCCAGCAGCCAAGGACTGCAAGAGACCCAGTACTTC.

The V call is TRBV6-1, the J call TRBJ2-5; 13 bases are a match to TRBD2. The end of the DNA is better explained by TRBJ2-7, so the J call may be wrong. This CDR3 region has 18 residues. The germline V gene encodes CDR1 MNHNS and CDR2 SASEGT. The CDR3 region is CASSEDGTSGIVRREQYF. CDR3 DNA sequence: TGTGCCAGCAGTGAAGACGGGACTAGCGGGATCGTTCGCCGCGAGCAGTACTTC.

This clone was counted only a few times. The chain combines TRBV7-2 with TRBJ2-3; 7 bases agree with TRBD2. Germline V CDR1 and CDR2: SGHTA, FQGNSA. The CDR3 has 16 amino acids. J lost 2 bases, V lost 4 bases, and 9 bases had no gene match. The CDR3 protein is CASSSDSGLFTDTQYF. The CDR3 coding sequence is TGTGCCAGCAGCTCAGATAGCGGGCTATTCACAGATACGCAGTATTTT.

V is TRBV4-1 and J is TRBJ2-1; 9 bases agree with TRBD1. CDR1 is MGHRA, CDR2 YSYEKL, per germline. The CDR3 consists of 15 residues. The junction had 9 bases not matched to a gene; V was cut back by 4 bases and J by 8 bases. CDR3 residues: CASSLGQGPRDEQFF. CDR3 DNA: TGCGCCAGCAGCCTCGGACAGGGGCCCCGGGATGAGCAGTTCTTC.

The chain recombines TRBV6-1 with TRBJ1-5; D call uncertain. This CDR3 has 13 amino acids. The germline V gene has CDR1 MNHNS and CDR2 SASEGT. V was shortened by 7 bases and J by 5 bases, with 12 bases between the two germline ends. In DNA, the CDR3 is TGTGCCAGCACTGTAAGCTCCGATCAGCCCCAGCATTTT. This encodes CASTVSSDQPQHF.

This chain links TRBV2 with TRBJ2-1; possibly TRBD1 for D (5 bases). V shed 4 bases and J shed 13 bases, with 11 bases lying between them. CDR3 length: 11 residues. Germline V lookup: CDR1 SNHLY, CDR2 FYNNEI. This CDR3 is CASSALGAQFF. In DNA form, the CDR3 reads TGTGCCAGCAGTGCCTTAGGGGCTCAGTTCTTC.

This clone was seen only once. V gene TRBV4-3 combines with J gene TRBJ2-7; 8 bases are shared with TRBD1. Germline CDR1 LGHNA, CDR2 YSLEER. This CDR3 is built from 16 residues. V shed 1 base, J shed 2 bases, and the junction held 7 bases outside the gene matches. CDR3 bases: TGCGCCAGCAGCCAAGTGGCGGGACAGGAGCCCTACGAGCAGTACTTC. Translation gives CASSQVAGQEPYEQYF.

This clone was seen more than once but under ten times. The gene calls are TRBV27 and TRBJ1-1; 8 bases align to TRBD1. The CDR3 is 14 amino acids. Germline V gene data show CDR1 as MNHEY and CDR2 as SMNVEV (reference sequence). The V segment lost 5 bases and the J segment 5 bases; nucleotides outside the gene matches: 7. Here the CDR3 DNA reads TGTGCCAGCAGTCTTAGACAGGGGCTAACTGAAGCTTTCTTT. Encoded protein: CASSLRQGLTEAFF.

J is TRBJ1-2 and V is TRBV28, with TRBD1 identical over 8 bases. Germline CDR1 is MDHEN and CDR2 is SYDVKM. There are 15 residues in the CDR3. V was clipped by 3 bases and J by 6 bases; unmatched bases: 9. CDR3 protein: CASSLSATGENGYTF. CDR3 coding DNA: TGTGCCAGCAGTTTGTCGGCGACAGGGGAAAATGGCTACACCTTC.